The 8 T cell receptor beta chains below were found in one sample sequenced in a study of T-cell reconstitution after alpha-beta-depleted transplantation in children. Preparation of the TCRbeta library involved a method that used unique molecular identifiers. MiXCR, applied by TCRdb to the PCR reads, yields one record per CDR3 protein. The table shows around 500,000 distinct CDR3 sequences, with roughly an eighth occurring only once. Sample: PBMCs from the stem cell graft donor, taken from the stem cell graft. The receptors derive from a human donor who donated a stem cell graft to a child with combined immunodeficiency.

This clonotype was counted at least ten times. This chain joins TRBV12-3 or TRBV12-4 and TRBJ2-2; the D gene is possibly TRBD2 (6 bases). The CDR3 is made up of 16 amino acids. V was pared by 7 bases and J by 7 bases, with 22 bases between. Here the CDR3 reads CASTQTRDFKNGELFF. In DNA, the CDR3 is TGTGCCAGCACTCAGACCCGGGACTTCAAGAACGGGGAGCTGTTTTTT.

This clonotype was observed a few times. The chain links TRBV12-3 or TRBV12-4 to TRBJ2-7, with TRBD1 identical over 9 bases. The CDR3 has 16 residues. V shed 6 bases, J shed 0 bases, and the junction held 9 bases outside the gene matches. The CDR3 sequence: CASSRTGDGSSYEQYF. The CDR3 nucleotides are TGTGCCAGCAGCCGGACAGGGGACGGGTCCTCCTACGAGCAGTACTTC.

J is TRBJ2-2 and V is TRBV20-1, with D unresolved. V gave up 1 base and J gave up 0 bases, with 9 bases separating them. This CDR3 spans 15 amino acids. Germline CDR1 DFQATT, CDR2 SNEGSKA (reference sequence). DNA of the CDR3: TGCAGTGCTAGAGCTTTTGATACGAACACCGGGGAGCTGTTTTTT. Its protein is CSARAFDTNTGELFF.

This clonotype was seen only a few times. This chain links TRBV12-3 or TRBV12-4 with TRBJ1-3, with D perhaps matching TRBD1 (5 bases). V lost 6 bases and J lost 4, with 10 bases in between. This CDR3 comprises 13 residues. The CDR3 DNA sequence: TGTGCCAGCAGCGGGACCGCGGGAAACACCATATATTTT. This gives the protein CASSGTAGNTIYF.

This clonotype was picked up a small number of times. The J gene is TRBJ1-2, the V gene TRBV27; possible D gene TRBD1, 5 bases. Trimming removed 2 bases from V and 6 bases from J, with 13 bases in between. CDR1 and CDR2 from the germline V gene are MNHEY and SMNVEV (reference sequence). This CDR3 is 14 amino acids long. CDR3 bases: TGTGCCAGCAGTTTAGGTTTCTCGGGGGATGGCTACACCTTC. Protein product: CASSLGFSGDGYTF.

Only a few counts were recorded for this clonotype. This rearrangement joins TRBV18 to TRBJ1-1, with D perhaps TRBD1 (5 bases). The CDR3 extends over 15 amino acids. V gave up 3 bases and J gave up 1 base, with 12 bases separating them. Germline V gives CDR1 KGHSH, CDR2 LQKENI. The CDR3 loop reads CASSPATAANTEAFF. The DNA of the CDR3 is TGTGCCAGCTCACCCGCGACAGCCGCGAACACTGAAGCTTTCTTT.

This rearrangement joins TRBV12-3 or TRBV12-4 to TRBJ2-3; D possibly corresponds to TRBD2 (7 bases). This CDR3 spans 15 amino acids. The V end lost 3 bases, the J end lost 3 bases, and 13 bases lay between the germline ends. The CDR3 DNA sequence: TGTGCCAGCAGTTTTCTCGGGGGGCTTACAGATACGCAGTATTTT. Protein product: CASSFLGGLTDTQYF.

To note about this clonotype: Just one base apart from a much larger clone, this may be a read error. This chain uses TRBV7-9 with TRBJ1-1, with a weak D call TRBD1 (6 bases). The CDR3 loop spans 13 amino acids. The V gene's germline CDR1 is SEHNR and CDR2 FQNEAQ (reference sequence). Written as DNA, the CDR3 is TGTTCCAGCAGCTTAGAGGGGGACACTGAAGCTTTCTTT. This translates into CSSSLEGDTEAFF.